These T cell receptor beta chains were read from a single sample in a study of radiotherapy plus CTLA-4 blockade in lung cancer. Here immunoSEQ multiplex PCR was the method, and the copy in TCRdb shows in-frame clones only, minus some. The sample carries approximately 110,000 clones, roughly four fifths recorded once. Here the sequenced sample was peripheral blood, taken from a patient treated with radiotherapy plus ipilimumab. The receptor source for this set is a human donor with non-small cell lung cancer that progressed on radiotherapy plus ipilimumab. Some clones in this sample may be carry-over from other donors' samples. Each CDR3 is given with its conserved first and last residue. The D gene is left open where the match is weak. Expanded clones get a size class; other rows say once, few or many, or leave the size out.

J | V | size | D | CDR3 | DNA
TRBJ1-4 | TRBV7-2 | - | TRBD1 | CASSVNRGINEKLFF | TGTGCCAGCAGCGTAAACAGGGGTATAAATGAAAAACTGTTTTTT
TRBJ1-2 | TRBV11-2 | - | - | CASSLGPPRQEIYGYTF | TGTGCCAGCAGCTTAGGCCCCCCAAGGCAGGAAATTTATGGCTACACCTTC
TRBJ2-7 | TRBV4-3 | - | - | CASSQGYSGDALPSEQYF | TGCGCCAGCAGCCAAGGTTACTCGGGAGACGCTCTACCCTCCGAGCAGTACTTC
TRBJ2-3 | TRBV27 | - | TRBD1 | CASSLSTGGSTDTQYF | TGTGCCAGCAGTTTATCGACAGGGGGCAGCACAGATACGCAGTATTTT
TRBJ1-6 | TRBV6-1 | once | - | CASSTQLYNSPLHF | TGTGCCAGCAGTACACAGCTCTATAATTCACCCCTCCACTTT
TRBJ2-7 | TRBV4-3 | - | - | CASSQSWDSYEQYF | TGCGCCAGCAGCCAAAGCTGGGACTCCTACGAGCAGTACTTC
TRBJ1-1 | TRBV5-1 | - | - | CASSLSMGFTEAFF | TGCGCCAGCAGCTTAAGCATGGGGTTCACTGAAGCTTTCTTT
TRBJ1-6 | TRBV27 | - | TRBD1 | CASSLSGGTVPYNSPLHF | TGTGCCAGCAGTTTATCGGGCGGGACAGTCCCCTATAATTCACCCCTCCACTTT
TRBJ1-4 | TRBV5-6 | - | TRBD1 | CASTRTGMWEKLFF | TGTGCCAGCACCAGGACAGGGATGTGGGAAAAACTGTTTTTT
TRBJ1-1 | TRBV2 | few | - | CASRWGLEAFF | TGTGCCAGCAGATGGGGCCTTGAAGCTTTCTTT
TRBJ1-5 | TRBV7-2 | - | TRBD1 | CASSLGTARPQHF | TGTGCCAGCAGCCTCGGGACAGCACGGCCCCAGCATTTT
TRBJ1-2 | TRBV25-1 | - | - | CASSDRHRVNGYTF | TGTGCCAGCAGTGATCGGCACAGGGTAAATGGCTACACCTTC
TRBJ2-1 | TRBV5-1 | few | - | CASSLQSSYNEQFF | TGCGCCAGCAGCTTGCAGTCCTCCTACAATGAGCAGTTCTTC
TRBJ2-2 | TRBV7-3 | once | - | CASSSSHTGELFF | TGTGCCAGCAGCTCTAGTCACACCGGGGAGCTGTTTTTT
TRBJ1-6 | TRBV7-3 | - | TRBD1 | CASSTGTANSPLHF | TGTGCCAGCAGCACCGGGACAGCTAATTCACCCCTCCACTTT
TRBJ2-7 | TRBV6-5 | once | - | CASSLSSYEQYF | TGTGCCAGCAGTCTCTCCTCCTACGAGCAGTACTTC
TRBJ2-3 | TRBV10-3 | - | - | CAISDSRDTDTQYF | TGTGCCATCAGTGACTCCAGGGACACAGATACGCAGTATTTT
TRBJ1-1 | TRBV13 | - | - | CASSSPRGVPEAFF | TGTGCCAGCAGCTCCCCCCGAGGGGTCCCTGAAGCTTTCTTT
TRBJ2-3 | TRBV27 | few | TRBD2 | CASSPLASSGGAGLTDTQYF | TGTGCCAGCAGTCCACTCGCCTCTAGCGGGGGGGCAGGGTTGACAGATACGCAGTATTTT
TRBJ1-5 | TRBV28 | - | - | CASSLVSGGVGNQPQHF | TGTGCCAGCAGTTTGGTGTCGGGGGGCGTAGGCAATCAGCCCCAGCATTTT
TRBJ2-1 | TRBV7-3 | - | TRBD1 | CASSLTGQGADEQFF | TGTGCCAGCAGCTTAACAGGACAGGGGGCAGACGAGCAGTTCTTC
TRBJ1-6 | TRBV10-3 | - | - | CAISDKGRDSPLHF | TGTGCCATCAGTGACAAGGGGCGGGATTCACCCCTCCACTTT
TRBJ2-7 | TRBV14 | few | - | CASSHPTWNRGFYEQYF | TGTGCCAGCAGCCACCCCACGTGGAATCGGGGGTTCTACGAGCAGTACTTC
TRBJ2-7 | TRBV4-2 | - | TRBD2 | CASSQDEASGGYEQYF | TGTGCCAGCAGCCAAGATGAGGCTAGCGGGGGGTACGAGCAGTACTTC
TRBJ1-4 | TRBV6-5 | once | - | CASSYSGVLANEKLFF | TGTGCCAGCAGTTACTCGGGGGTTCTCGCAAATGAAAAACTGTTTTTT
TRBJ1-3 | TRBV9 | once | - | CASSSTQGNTIYF | TGTGCCAGCAGCTCCACGCAGGGAAACACCATATATTTT
TRBJ1-5 | TRBV7-2 | - | - | CASSLKYRGNSNQPQHF | TGTGCCAGCAGCTTAAAGTATCGGGGTAATAGCAATCAGCCCCAGCATTTT
TRBJ1-2 | TRBV5-1 | - | - | CASSLRRGRDYGYTF | TGCGCCAGCAGCTTGAGGCGGGGGAGAGACTATGGCTACACCTTC
TRBJ2-3 | TRBV6-4 | - | TRBD2 | CASSETSGGTDTQYF | TGTGCCAGCAGTGAGACTAGCGGGGGCACAGATACGCAGTATTTT
TRBJ1-3 | TRBV9 | - | TRBD1 | CASSVDRGPHSGNTIYF | TGTGCCAGCAGCGTTGACAGGGGGCCTCACTCTGGAAACACCATATATTTT
TRBJ2-2 | TRBV7-6 | few | TRBD1 | CASSLWQGDTGELFF | TGTGCCAGCAGCTTATGGCAGGGGGACACCGGGGAGCTGTTTTTT
TRBJ1-5 | TRBV5-6 | - | - | CASSFRTELNQPQHF | TGTGCCAGCAGCTTTCGGACAGAACTAAATCAGCCCCAGCATTTT
TRBJ1-5 | TRBV28 | - | TRBD1 | CASRGQMDQPQHF | TGTGCCAGCAGGGGACAGATGGATCAGCCCCAGCATTTT
TRBJ2-7 | TRBV7-2 | - | - | CASSLTFWEQYF | TGTGCCAGCAGCTTAACTTTTTGGGAGCAGTACTTC
TRBJ2-3 | TRBV20-1 | - | - | CSALGNTQYF | TGCAGTGCCCTAGGGAATACGCAGTATTTT
TRBJ2-2 | TRBV5-1 | - | TRBD2 | CASSGTSGITGELFF | TGCGCCAGCAGCGGGACTAGCGGGATCACCGGGGAGCTGTTTTTT
TRBJ1-6 | TRBV28 | - | - | CASSPGPGGDSPLHF | TGTGCCAGCAGCCCCGGACCTGGAGGAGATTCACCCCTCCACTTT
TRBJ2-7 | TRBV5-5 | - | - | CASSPHPGRRGLEQYF | TGTGCCAGCAGCCCTCACCCAGGGAGACGGGGCCTCGAGCAGTACTTC
TRBJ2-3 | TRBV5-1 | - | - | CASSSTGDTQYF | TGCGCCAGCAGTTCTACAGGGGATACGCAGTATTTT
TRBJ2-5 | TRBV5-1 | - | TRBD1 | CASSLAPTGKETQYF | TGCGCCAGCAGCTTGGCCCCGACAGGGAAAGAGACCCAGTACTTC
TRBJ2-7 | TRBV7-3 | - | TRBD2 | CASSLQGGGEQYF | TGTGCCAGCAGCTTACAGGGCGGGGGCGAGCAGTACTTC
TRBJ1-1 | TRBV5-6 | once | TRBD1 | CASSWYRGGTEAFF | TGTGCCAGCAGCTGGTACAGGGGAGGCACTGAAGCTTTCTTT
TRBJ1-1 | TRBV19 | - | TRBD1 | CASTYYGQATEAFF | TGTGCCAGTACTTACTATGGACAGGCCACTGAAGCTTTCTTT
TRBJ1-3 | TRBV2 | - | - | CASSDRGFGNTIYF | TGTGCCAGCAGTGACAGAGGGTTTGGAAACACCATATATTTT
TRBJ1-1 | TRBV7-2 | - | TRBD1 | CASSPTGSTEAFF | TGTGCCAGCAGCCCGACAGGGAGCACTGAAGCTTTCTTT
TRBJ2-4 | TRBV7-3 | - | - | CASSPIPAQAKNIQYF | TGTGCCAGCAGCCCGATACCCGCCCAAGCCAAAAACATTCAGTACTTC
TRBJ2-6 | TRBV28 | - | - | CASGRVFSGANVLTF | TGTGCCAGCGGGCGGGTCTTCTCTGGGGCCAACGTCCTGACTTTC
TRBJ1-5 | TRBV5-4 | - | TRBD1 | CASSWGQSQPQHF | TGTGCCAGCAGCTGGGGACAGTCTCAGCCCCAGCATTTT